This TCR beta chain originates from a study of shared clonotypes between healthy human individuals. Assay execution took place at the deep level. Genomic DNA of each subset was evenly split across several immunoSEQ plates. Original processing notes: With immunoSEQ giving junction-only sequences and no quality scores, filtering differed. Sequencing used immunoSEQ multiplex PCR; TCRdb keeps in-frame clones, though not all of them. V, J and clone size reflect that table, while D and trimming were determined from the DNA. This sample carries about 520,000 clones, more than 65% of them seen once, and the ten largest clones take 12%. Samples left unsorted employed around 90 million PBMCs for genomic DNA. Only a few counts were recorded for this clone. This CDR3 spans 14 amino acids. Germline trimming cut 7 bases from V and 7 bases from J; bases unmatched to any gene: 4. CDR1 is LNHNV, CDR2 YYDKDF, per germline (reference sequence).

Specimen: PBMCs. This sequence originates from a woman in her thirties or forties in good health. Some clones in this sample may be carry-over from other donors' samples. The V and J genes are TRBV15 and TRBJ2-2, with TRBD1 identical over 12 bases. DNA for the CDR3: TGTGCCACCACCGGGACAGGGGGCCTCGGGGAGCTGTTTTTT. Its protein is CATTGTGGLGELFF.